This passage covers 5 T cell receptor beta chains from one sample sequenced in a study of cytomegalovirus exposure and HLA in healthy donors. The primer mix had 60 Vbeta and 13 Jbeta primers. Libraries were prepared by immunoSEQ multiplex PCR; TCRdb keeps only in-frame clonotypes and omits some of them. This table has tens of thousands of clones, approximately 71% appearing once. The material sequenced was PBMCs. These receptors all come from a man aged 60 to 75 in good health and CMV-seropositive.

The J gene is TRBJ2-3, the V gene TRBV5-6; 14 bases agree with TRBD2. The germline CDR1 and CDR2 sequences are SGHDT and YYEEEE. The CDR3 length is 17 residues. V lost 0 bases, J lost 6 bases, and 6 bases stayed unmatched. For the CDR3, the DNA is TGTGCCAGCAGCTTGGCTAGACTAGCGGGGGGGCCCGATACGCAGTATTTT. This sequence encodes CASSLARLAGGPDTQYF.

The chain recombines TRBV13 with TRBJ2-1, with D perhaps matching TRBD2 (5 bases). Trimming took off 0 bases at V and 10 bases at J, with 7 bases between the two ends. Germline lookup yields CDR1 PRHDT and CDR2 FYEKMQ (reference sequence). The CDR3 runs to 12 residues. CDR3 nucleotide sequence: TGTGCCAGCAGCTTAGGCCGGGAAGAGCAGTTCTTC. Protein sequence: CASSLGREEQFF. Based on the CDR3 plus reference TRBV13 and TRBJ2-1, the full variable domain is AAGVIQSPRHLIKEKRETATLKCYPIPRHDTVYWYQQGPGQDPQFLISFYEKMQSDKGSIPDRFSAQQFSDYHSELNMSSLELGDSALYFCASSLGREEQFFGPGTRLTVL.

The V call is TRBV5-1, the J call TRBJ2-2; D is possibly TRBD1 (5 bases). Germline assignment: CDR1 SGHRS and CDR2 YFSETQ. V gave up 4 bases and J gave up 1 base, with 8 bases separating them. CDR3 length equals 14 residues. The CDR3 DNA reads TGCGCCAGCAGCGGTGGACAGAACACCGGGGAGCTGTTTTTT. Encoded protein: CASSGGQNTGELFF.

This chain links TRBV27 with TRBJ1-3; no reliable D call. CDR3 size: 14 residues. V lost 2 bases, J lost 5 bases, and 10 bases lay in between. The germline V gene has CDR1 MNHEY and CDR2 SMNVEV (reference sequence). As DNA, the CDR3 is TGTGCCAGCAGTTTAAAGAGGCCCAGAAACACCATATATTTT. Protein sequence: CASSLKRPRNTIYF.

The V and J genes are TRBV2 and TRBJ2-3; TRBD2 agrees at 11 bases. Trimming cost V 4 bases and J 5 bases; bases outside gene matches: 2. The CDR3 extends over 14 amino acids. CDR1 is SNHLY, CDR2 FYNNEI, per germline. This CDR3 is CASSVTSGGDTQYF. In nucleotides, the CDR3 is TGTGCCAGCAGTGTAACTAGCGGGGGAGATACGCAGTATTTT.